This T cell receptor beta chain appears in the sequencing data of a study of T cell responses to AZD1222 COVID-19 vaccine (dated by TCRdb to the early 2020s). For context, the study as a whole: AZD1222 recipients with second doses at about 4 weeks or about 12 weeks were pooled, because spike-specific TCR depth and breadth did not differ between schedules. A total of over 230 trial participants underwent TCR sequencing, of whom 200 to 220 received two doses of AZD1222 and around 26 received two doses of the MenACWY control vaccine. Trial participants were enrolled into age subgroups of 18-55, 56-69 and 70-plus years, which contained roughly 150, 30 and 60 TCR-sequenced participants, respectively.

The time point tag for this specimen amounts to: baseline before first vaccination. Vaccinee samples were obtained from the UK trials COV001 and COV002, which included a single-blind randomized controlled phase 2/3 trial of AZD1222 (ChAdOx1 nCoV-19) in healthy adults. For TCRbeta chain sequencing, PBMC samples from trial participants were taken at day 0 and at day 28 after the second dose. The CDR3 regions of human TCRbeta chains were subjected to immunosequencing. The authors' analysis ran thus. TCRs in the repertoires were compared against a reference library of SARS-CoV-2-specific TCRs that had been generated with the MIRA antigen-specificity platform. Breadth was defined as the fraction of unique TCRs that were SARS-CoV-2-associated. Depth was defined as the fraction of total T cells that were SARS-CoV-2-associated. Using the MIRA data, each spike-specific TCR was assigned both to the spike region to which the TCR was reactive and to a CD4 or CD8 class. Log10-transformed breadth and depth values were compared by one-way ANOVA with Sidak's multiple comparisons tests. TCRdb retrieved this table from immuneACCESS and kept in-frame rearrangements only. Not all clones are present; in checked studies, unresolved V genes account for under half, and no reason is known for the remainder. D and trimming come from the DNA, and the V and J calls and clone size come from that table. In this sample the table shows some 200,000 clones, over 80% of which occur a single time. The ten largest clones capture 5% to 7% of the sample.

The germline V end is reduced by 7 bases and the J end by 0 bases; junction bases left unmatched: 2. The germline V gene sets CDR1 to SNHLY and CDR2 to FYNNEI. The cysteine opens and the phenylalanine closes a CDR3 of 14 amino acids. This entry keeps only the CDR3 DNA: 42 bases, framed from base 1. Remarks on this clone: Its recognized antigen is unknown. The record has no base qualities; no much larger clone is one base away.

General conclusions and limits of the study: After two AZD1222 doses, spike-specific TCR breadth and depth were significantly higher than at day 0 and than in MenACWY recipients. No day 14 peak-response samples were available, so repertoires were characterized only after the peak T cell response. Participants were mostly white British, with more females than males. The authors suggested clonal diversity may have been underestimated. Reportedly, almost half of the unique spike-specific TCRs recognized epitopes lying outside the regions that are mutated in the B.1.351 and B.1.1.7 variants. CD4 TCRs associated with the vaccine covered the entire spike protein, and the dominant responses were in regions 160-218 and 743-854. Only five or six AZD1222 recipients were SARS-CoV-2 seropositive at baseline, limiting conclusions about previously exposed vaccinees. The 56-69-year group was small, and its depth increase did not reach significance, likely because of low power.

This clonotype was obtained from an adult in good health. The starting material was peripheral blood, obtained on day 0 of AZD1222 vaccination. The sequence joins TRBV2 to TRBJ1-5, with 8 junctional bases fitting TRBD1. The nucleotides read TGTGCCAGCACGGACAGGGATAGCAATCAGCCCCAGCATTTT. This codes for CASTDRDSNQPQHF.